The clone carrying this T cell receptor beta chain showed up many times. This entry is derived from a study of blood T cells in healthy people across ages. Next came a second PCR, run for about 7 to 11 cycles, which used a sample-barcoded 5' primer along with a J-beta primer mix. A single record per CDR3 protein comes from TCRdb applying MiXCR to the 5' RACE reads. In the table there are about 650,000 distinct CDR3 sequences, approximately 52% of which are singletons. This CDR3 is 13 amino acids long. V was cut by 6 bases and J by 7 bases, with 18 bases left in between. Looked up from germline, CDR1 is DFQATT and CDR2 is SNEGSKA (reference sequence).

The sample consisted of blood. The V and J genes are TRBV20-1 and TRBJ2-5; D unclear. This receptor was identified in a woman older than 75 in good health. The CDR3 is CSAVGQSSVTQYF. The CDR3 nucleotides read TGCAGTGCCGTTGGGCAATCGTCCGTGACCCAGTACTTC.